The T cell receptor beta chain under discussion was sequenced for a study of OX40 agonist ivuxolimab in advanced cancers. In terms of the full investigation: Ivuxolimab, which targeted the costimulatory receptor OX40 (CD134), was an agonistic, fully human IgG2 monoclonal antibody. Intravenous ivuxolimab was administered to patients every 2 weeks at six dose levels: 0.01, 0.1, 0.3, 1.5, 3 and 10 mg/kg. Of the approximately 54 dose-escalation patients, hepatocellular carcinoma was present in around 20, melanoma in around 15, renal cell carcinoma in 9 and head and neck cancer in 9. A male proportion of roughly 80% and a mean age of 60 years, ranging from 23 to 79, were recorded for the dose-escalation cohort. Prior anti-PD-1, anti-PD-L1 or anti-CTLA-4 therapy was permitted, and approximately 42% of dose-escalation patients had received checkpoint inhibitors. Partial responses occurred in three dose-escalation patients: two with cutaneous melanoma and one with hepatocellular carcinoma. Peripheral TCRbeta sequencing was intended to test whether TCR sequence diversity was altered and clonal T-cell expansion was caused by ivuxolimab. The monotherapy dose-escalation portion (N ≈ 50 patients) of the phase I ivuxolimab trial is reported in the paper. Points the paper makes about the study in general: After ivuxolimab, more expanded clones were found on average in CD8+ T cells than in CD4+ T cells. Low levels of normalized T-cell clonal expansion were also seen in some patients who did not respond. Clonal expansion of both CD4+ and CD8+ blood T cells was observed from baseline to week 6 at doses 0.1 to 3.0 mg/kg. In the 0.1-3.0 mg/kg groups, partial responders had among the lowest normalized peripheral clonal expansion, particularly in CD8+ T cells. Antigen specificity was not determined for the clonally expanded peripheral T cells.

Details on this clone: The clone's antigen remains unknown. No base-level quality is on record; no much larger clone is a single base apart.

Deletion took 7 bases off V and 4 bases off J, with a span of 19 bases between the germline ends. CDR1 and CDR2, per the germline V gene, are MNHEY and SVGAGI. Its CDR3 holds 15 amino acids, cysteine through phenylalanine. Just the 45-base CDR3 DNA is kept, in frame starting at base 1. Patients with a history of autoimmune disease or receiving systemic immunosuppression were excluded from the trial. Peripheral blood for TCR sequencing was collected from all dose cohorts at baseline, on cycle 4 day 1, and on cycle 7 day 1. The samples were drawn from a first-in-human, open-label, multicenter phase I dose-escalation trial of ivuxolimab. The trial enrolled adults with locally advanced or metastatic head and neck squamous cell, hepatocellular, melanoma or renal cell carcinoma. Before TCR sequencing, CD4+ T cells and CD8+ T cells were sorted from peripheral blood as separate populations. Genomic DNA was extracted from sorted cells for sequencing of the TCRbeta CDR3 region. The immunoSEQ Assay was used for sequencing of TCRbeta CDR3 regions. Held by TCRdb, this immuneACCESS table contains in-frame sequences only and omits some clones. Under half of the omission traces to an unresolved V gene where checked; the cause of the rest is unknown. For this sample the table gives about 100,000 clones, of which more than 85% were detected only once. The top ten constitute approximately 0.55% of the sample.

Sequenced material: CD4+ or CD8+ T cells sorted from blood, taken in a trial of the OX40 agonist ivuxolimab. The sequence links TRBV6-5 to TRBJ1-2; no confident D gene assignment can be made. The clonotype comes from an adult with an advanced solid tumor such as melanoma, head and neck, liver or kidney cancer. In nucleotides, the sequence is TGTGCCAGCAATGCTGAATTCAGGTCTGCCTATGGCTACACCTTC. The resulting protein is CASNAEFRSAYGYTF.